Below are 26 T cell receptor beta chains sequenced from a single sample in a study of molecular identifiers for immune sequencing clone quantification. TCRdb redid the calling of the PCR reads with MiXCR, one entry per CDR3 protein. Of some 320,000 distinct CDR3 sequences detected, roughly a quarter appear once; the ten largest clones hold about 0.71%. Sequenced sample: naive CD8+ T cells from blood, with Jurkat cell RNA spiked in. Subset indicated: FACS-sorted CD8+CD4-CCR7+CD45RA+ naive T cells. Receptors originate from a human donor in good health. Some libraries in this study had Jurkat cell RNA spiked in.

The chain joins TRBV14 to TRBJ2-3; D is possibly TRBD1 (6 bases). CDR1 is SGHDN and CDR2 is FVKESK in the germline V gene. The CDR3 is made up of 16 amino acids. The V and J ends lost 0 bases and 5 bases respectively, with 15 bases between them. CDR3 sequence: CASSQDPNRAVDTQYF. CDR3 sequence (DNA): TGTGCCAGCAGCCAAGATCCCAACAGGGCAGTAGATACGCAGTATTTT. The variable domain in full, completed from reference TRBV14 and TRBJ2-3, reads EAGVTQFPSHSVIEKGQTVTLRCDPISGHDNLYWYRRVMGKEIKFLLHFVKESKQDESGMPNNRFLAERTGGTYSTLKVQPAELEDSGVYFCASSQDPNRAVDTQYFGPGTRLTVL.

The chain uses TRBV19 and TRBJ2-2; TRBD2 matches 11 bases. Germline-derived CDR1 and CDR2 are LNHDA and SQIVND (reference sequence). The CDR3 consists of 15 residues. V was pared by 8 bases and J by 5 bases, with 7 bases of the junction left unmatched. The DNA for the CDR3 is TGTGCCAGTGGAACTAGCGGGAGCGAAACCGGGGAGCTGTTTTTT. The encoded protein is CASGTSGSETGELFF. The variable domain in full, with the rest retrieved from reference TRBV19 and TRBJ2-2, is DGGITQSPKYLFRKEGQNVTLSCEQNLNHDAMYWYRQDPGQGLRLIYYSQIVNDFQKGDIAEGYSVSREKKESFPLTVTSAQKNPTAFYLCASGTSGSETGELFFGEGSRLTVL.

The chain carries TRBV2 and TRBJ2-5; tentative D call: TRBD1 (6 bases). The germline CDR1 and CDR2 sequences are SNHLY and FYNNEI. The CDR3 spans 15 residues. V lost 3 bases, J lost 5 bases, and 16 bases lay in between. CDR3 loop: CASSDRGLLSETQYF. CDR3 sequence (DNA): TGTGCCAGCAGTGACAGGGGCCTTCTTTCTGAGACCCAGTACTTC.

This chain uses TRBV9 with TRBJ2-5; a possible D gene is TRBD1 (6 bases). V was pared by 4 bases and J by 4 bases, with 14 bases between. This CDR3 is 14 amino acids long. Germline V gene lookup returns CDR1 SGDLS and CDR2 YYNGEE. DNA of the CDR3: TGTGCCAGCAGCCCCCACCAGGGGCCAGAGACCCAGTACTTC. Translated: CASSPHQGPETQYF.

This clonotype was seen only a few times. V gene TRBV28 combines with J gene TRBJ1-2, with D maybe TRBD1 (5 bases). Trimming removed 2 bases from V and 5 bases from J, with 21 bases in between. CDR1 MDHEN and CDR2 SYDVKM come from the germline V gene. CDR3 length: 17 residues. This CDR3 reads CASSLDTFPGTPYGYTF. The DNA for the CDR3 is TGTGCCAGCAGTTTAGATACCTTCCCCGGGACCCCTTATGGCTACACCTTC.

As to this clonotype: A much larger clone differs by one base, so this may be a read error. The chain joins TRBV29-1 to TRBJ2-7; D is ambiguous. Germline V gene sequence: CDR1 SQVTM, CDR2 ANQGSEA. The CDR3 spans 15 residues. V was shortened by 1 base and J by 2 bases, with 15 bases between the two germline ends. The CDR3 nucleotides are TGCAGCGTTGAAGCAACAGAGGATGGGCCCTACGAGCAGTACTTC. Its translation is CSVEATEDGPYEQYF.

This clonotype was recorded at least ten times. This chain connects TRBV6-2 or TRBV6-3 to TRBJ2-2; D is unresolved. This CDR3 region has 12 residues. The V end was cut by 7 bases, the J end by 6 bases, with 9 bases between. Germline V gene sequence: CDR1 MNHEY, CDR2 SVGEGT. The CDR3 DNA reads TGTGCCAGCACCTCCATCCCCGGGGAGCTGTTTTTT. Residues: CASTSIPGELFF.

This clonotype was seen a single time. A much larger clonotype is one base distant, so this may be a read error. The rearrangement uses TRBV20-1 and TRBJ1-2; no clear D gene. CDR1 DFQATT and CDR2 SNEGSKA come from the germline V gene (reference sequence). The CDR3 is 13 amino acids. The CDR3 here is CSARDLGNFGYTF. Here the CDR3 DNA reads TGCAGTGCTAGAGATTTGGGGAACTTTGGCTACACCTTC.

In its sample, this clonotype was seen a few times. The rearrangement links TRBV4-3 to TRBJ2-3; 8 bases are a match to TRBD1. This CDR3 region has 17 residues. Trimming at V came to 1 base and at J to 2 bases, leaving 8 bases not matched to a gene. Germline-derived CDR1 and CDR2 are LGHNA and YSLEER. The CDR3 sequence is CASSQAPGQVPTDTQYF. The CDR3 nucleotides are TGCGCCAGCAGCCAAGCACCGGGACAGGTCCCCACAGATACGCAGTATTTT.

CDR3 in amino acids: CASSPLPGEREFEQFF. The CDR3, as DNA: TGTGCCAGCAGCCCCCTGCCAGGCGAGCGGGAGTTTGAGCAGTTCTTC. This chain joins TRBV3-1 and TRBJ2-1; 8 bases are shared with TRBD2. With V trimmed by 4 bases and J by 9 bases, 14 bases remained unmatched. Germline loops: CDR1 LGHDT, CDR2 YNNKEL (reference sequence). The CDR3 totals 16 residues.

The table lists this clonotype with a few counts. The V call is TRBV12-3 or TRBV12-4, the J call TRBJ2-1; TRBD1 matches at 8 bases. This CDR3 is 15 amino acids long. J lost 8 bases, V lost 5 bases, and 11 bases had no gene match. In nucleotides, the CDR3 is TGTGCCAGCAGTCTCCAGGGGGCCGAGTTCCATGAGCAGTTCTTC. Amino acids: CASSLQGAEFHEQFF.

This clonotype was counted ten times or more. The chain recombines TRBV28 with TRBJ2-7, with D possibly called TRBD1 or TRBD2 (5 bases each). Per the germline V gene, CDR1 is MDHEN and CDR2 is SYDVKM. The CDR3 has 14 amino acids. The V gene lost 3 bases and the J gene lost 5 bases, with 14 bases spanning the gap. The CDR3 is CASSLGMGTDEQYF. CDR3 DNA sequence: TGTGCCAGCAGTTTGGGGATGGGGACCGACGAGCAGTACTTC.

This clonotype occurred many times. V is TRBV9 and J is TRBJ2-3; 9 bases align to TRBD2. From germline, CDR1 is SGDLS and CDR2 YYNGEE. CDR3 length: 16 amino acids. V was pared by 3 bases and J by 2 bases, with 7 bases of the junction left unmatched. CDR3 region: CASSAELAGLTDTQYF. CDR3 bases: TGTGCCAGCAGCGCCGAGCTAGCGGGGCTCACAGATACGCAGTATTTT.

This clonotype has only a few counts. The gene calls are TRBV2 and TRBJ2-7; D is perhaps TRBD1 or TRBD2 (5 bases each). V lost 6 bases, J lost 4 bases, and 16 bases lay in between. The CDR3 length is 14 residues. Germline V gene data show CDR1 as SNHLY and CDR2 as FYNNEI. The CDR3 DNA follows: TGTGCCAGCAGCGGGACGCCGACCTTTTACGAGCAGTACTTC. It specifies CASSGTPTFYEQYF.

This clonotype has just one count. A much larger clone differs from this one at a single base, so this may be a read error. The rearrangement joins TRBV24-1 to TRBJ2-2, with D possibly matching TRBD2 (5 bases). The CDR3 runs to 14 residues. Germline-derived CDR1 and CDR2 are KGHDR and SFDVKD. CDR3 sequence: CATRDKTNTGVLFF. Written as DNA, the CDR3 is TGTGCCACCAGAGACAAGACGAACACCGGGGTGCTGTTTTTT.

This clonotype has at least ten counts. This sequence joins TRBV6-5 and TRBJ2-3; the match to TRBD2 covers 11 bases. The length of the CDR3 is 15 residues. Germline V CDR1 and CDR2: MNHEY, SVGAGI. J lost 2 bases, V lost 6 bases, and 4 bases had no gene match. The CDR3 nucleotides read TGTGCCAGCAGCCGACTAGCGGGATACACAGATACGCAGTATTTT. Encoded protein: CASSRLAGYTDTQYF.

This clonotype was seen many times. This chain uses TRBV29-1 with TRBJ2-3; 7 bases fit TRBD2. Germline lookup yields CDR1 SQVTM and CDR2 ANQGSEA. Losses at the gene ends were 2 bases for V and 1 base for J; bases not matched to a gene: 6. CDR3 size: 15 residues. CDR3 DNA sequence: TGCAGCGTTGAACTAGCGGAAGCTGGCACAGATACGCAGTATTTT. Its translation: CSVELAEAGTDTQYF.

V and J are TRBV4-1 and TRBJ2-7; TRBD2 agrees at 8 bases. The V and J ends lost 10 bases and 2 bases, in that order; junction bases with no gene match: 16. Looked up from germline, CDR1 is MGHRA and CDR2 is YSYEKL. This CDR3 has 16 residues. The CDR3 here is CANNQDERGRAYEQYF. CDR3 bases: TGCGCCAACAACCAAGACGAGCGGGGGAGAGCCTACGAGCAGTACTTC.

The chain joins TRBV12-3 or TRBV12-4 to TRBJ1-5, with D hard to call. The V end lost 6 bases, the J end lost 2 bases, and 11 bases lay between the germline ends. CDR3 length: 14 amino acids. For the CDR3, the DNA is TGTGCCAGCAGCGGAGGTTCCGGCAATCAGCCCCAGCATTTT. Its translation is CASSGGSGNQPQHF.

CDR3: CASSSRDGNEKLFF. The CDR3 DNA sequence: TGTGCCAGCAGTTCTCGTGACGGTAATGAAAAACTGTTTTTT. The V gene is TRBV27, the J gene TRBJ1-4; the D is unclear. CDR3 length: 14 amino acids. V lost 4 bases, J lost 4 bases, and 10 bases lay in between. Germline values: CDR1 MNHEY, CDR2 SMNVEV (reference sequence). Looking up the rest from reference TRBV27 and TRBJ1-4 gives the full variable domain: EAQVTQNPRYLITVTGKKLTVTCSQNMNHEYMSWYRQDPGLGLRQIYYSMNVEVTDKGDVPEGYKVSRKEKRNFPLILESPSPNQTSLYFCASSSRDGNEKLFFGSGTQLSVL.

About this clonotype: A much bigger clone sits one base away, suggesting this may be a read error. The rearrangement uses TRBV4-1 and TRBJ2-4, with a tentative D call TRBD1 (6 bases). The CDR3 spans 16 residues. CDR1 and CDR2 (germline): MGHRA, YSYEKL. With 5 bases removed from V and 0 bases from J, the gap between germline ends came to 14 bases. CDR3 region: CASSESRGLAKNIQYF. As DNA, the CDR3 is TGCGCCAGCAGCGAGAGCAGGGGTCTAGCCAAAAACATTCAGTACTTC.

This clonotype was found a few times. The chain has TRBV7-9 and TRBJ2-5; 7 bases agree with TRBD1. Trimming cost V 5 bases and J 2 bases; bases outside gene matches: 17. Germline CDR1 SEHNR, CDR2 FQNEAQ (reference sequence). The CDR3 is 18 amino acids. CDR3 nucleotide sequence: TGTGCCAGCAGCACCCCTCGAGCCGTGACAGGGCTACAAGAGACCCAGTACTTC. As protein: CASSTPRAVTGLQETQYF.

On this clonotype: Likely a read error: the CDR3 ends without its conserved phenylalanine or tryptophan. The chain employs TRBV12-3 or TRBV12-4 and TRBJ2-2; D might be TRBD1 or TRBD2, each matching 6 bases. The CDR3 has 16 amino acids. V gave up 7 bases and J gave up 6 bases, with 21 bases separating them. The CDR3 DNA reads as TGTGCCAGCACCAGAGGTACAGGGAGGTATTCCGGGGAGCTGTTTTTA. Its translation: CASTRGTGRYSGELFL.

V gene TRBV5-1 combines with J gene TRBJ2-5, with D maybe TRBD2 (6 bases). The CDR3 runs 14 residues. Trimming pared 4 bases from V and 5 bases from J, leaving 15 bases between. The germline gives CDR1 SGHRS, CDR2 YFSETQ. This CDR3 reads CASSPAEGGETQYF. The CDR3 nucleotides read TGCGCCAGCAGCCCCGCGGAGGGTGGGGAGACCCAGTACTTC.

This sequence joins TRBV6-2 or TRBV6-3 and TRBJ2-7, with 7 positions matching TRBD1. V lost 7 bases to trimming and J lost 7 bases; unmatched junction nucleotides: 10. This CDR3 region has 13 residues. Looked up from germline, CDR1 is MNHEY and CDR2 is SVGEGT. In nucleotides, the CDR3 is TGTGCCAGCAACCCGGACAGGAGCACTGAGCAGTACTTC. It is translated as CASNPDRSTEQYF.

This clonotype was seen a few times. The chain couples TRBV4-1 to TRBJ2-7, with D tentatively TRBD1 or TRBD2 (5 bases each). The ends were cut back, 5 bases at V and 5 bases at J, with 16 bases in the middle. CDR3 size: 14 residues. CDR1 and CDR2 from the germline V gene are MGHRA and YSYEKL. CDR3 sequence reads: CASSTGTLMNEQYF. The CDR3 coding sequence is TGCGCCAGCAGCACCGGGACCCTTATGAACGAGCAGTACTTC.